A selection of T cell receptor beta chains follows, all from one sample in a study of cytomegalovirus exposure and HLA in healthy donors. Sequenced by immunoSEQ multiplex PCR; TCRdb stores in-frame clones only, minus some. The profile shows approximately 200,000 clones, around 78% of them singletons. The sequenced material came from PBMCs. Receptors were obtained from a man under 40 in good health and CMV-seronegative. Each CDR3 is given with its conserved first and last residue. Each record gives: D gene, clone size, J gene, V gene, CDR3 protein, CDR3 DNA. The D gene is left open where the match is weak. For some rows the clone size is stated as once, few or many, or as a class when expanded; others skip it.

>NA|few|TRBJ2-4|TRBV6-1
CASKNQGDIQYF
TGTGCCAGCAAAAATCAAGGAGACATTCAGTACTTC
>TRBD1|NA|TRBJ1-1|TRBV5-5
CASSTGQGATEAFF
TGTGCCAGCAGCACCGGACAGGGGGCCACTGAAGCTTTCTTT
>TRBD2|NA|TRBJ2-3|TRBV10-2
CASSEPRASGSRPDTQYF
TGCGCCAGCAGTGAGCCCAGGGCTAGCGGGAGTAGGCCAGATACGCAGTATTTT
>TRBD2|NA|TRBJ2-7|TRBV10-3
CAISERPTSGLTYEQYF
TGTGCCATCAGTGAGCGACCGACTAGCGGGCTTACCTACGAGCAGTACTTC
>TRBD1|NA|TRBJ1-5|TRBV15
CATSRDLLTGGGNQPQHF
TGTGCCACCAGCAGAGATTTGTTGACAGGGGGTGGCAATCAGCCCCAGCATTTT
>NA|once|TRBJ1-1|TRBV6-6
CASTQTETNTEAFF
TGTGCCAGCACCCAGACAGAAACGAACACTGAAGCTTTCTTT
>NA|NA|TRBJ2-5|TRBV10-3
CAISEGGGLAAQYF
TGTGCCATCAGTGAGGGAGGCGGCTTAGCGGCCCAGTACTTC
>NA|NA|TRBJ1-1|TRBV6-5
CASSPRTGTEAFF
TGTGCCAGCAGTCCCAGAACGGGCACTGAAGCTTTCTTT
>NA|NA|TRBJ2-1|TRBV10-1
CASARAGLNNEQFF
TGCGCCAGCGCAAGGGCAGGGCTGAACAATGAGCAGTTCTTC
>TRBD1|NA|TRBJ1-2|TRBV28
CASSPGQGRGYTF
TGTGCCAGCAGTCCGGGACAGGGACGAGGCTACACCTTC
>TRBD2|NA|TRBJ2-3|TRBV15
CATSRDTNTGLAGDLDTQYF
TGTGCCACCAGCAGAGACACCAACACAGGACTAGCGGGAGATTTGGATACGCAGTATTTT
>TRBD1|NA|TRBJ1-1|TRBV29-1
CSVEGGQGSTEAFF
TGCAGCGTTGAGGGGGGACAGGGATCCACTGAAGCTTTCTTT